This TCR beta chain stems from a study of CD8+CD57+ T cells in acquired aplastic anemia. Notes on the study in general: Controls did not differ significantly from patients in CD8+ Simpson's diversity.

For CDR3 and TCR beta VDJ profiling, genomic DNA was the template used. TCRdb independently ran MiXCR on the reads; one entry per CDR3 protein. The repertoire has hundreds of thousands of distinct CDR3 sequences, around 30% of them found once; the top ten carry around 0.82%. Before being chosen for sequencing, patients had shown CD8+CD57+ cell expansion by flow cytometry. In regard to this clonotype: Its antigen remains unknown.

The CDR3 has 13 residues. Per the germline V gene, CDR1 is SQVTM and CDR2 is ANQGSEA. Deletions cut 7 bases from V and 4 bases from J, with 16 bases between. The V call is TRBV29-1, the J call TRBJ1-2; possible D gene TRBD1, 6 bases. The TCR sequence derives from a human donor with aplastic anemia. The sequenced sample consisted of sorted CD4+, CD8+, or CD8+CD57+ T cells (not recorded which) from PBMCs. The CDR3, as DNA: TGCAGCGGCGGAGGGGGAGGGTCCTATGGCTACACCTTC. This codes for CSGGGGGSYGYTF.